The next 24 T cell receptor beta chains were all read from a single sample in a study of tumor-infiltrating lymphocytes in primary liver carcinoma (dated by TCRdb to the late 2010s). These reads were obtained on an Illumina HiSeq 2500. Using a constant-region primer and ProtoScript II reverse transcriptase, TCRbeta-specific cDNA was reverse-transcribed from 400 to 550 ng total RNA. Construction of the TCRbeta libraries relied on three nested rounds of multiplex PCR, following a slightly modified ARM-PCR procedure. Each of the first two PCR rounds ran for about 10 cycles and used multiplex TRBV1-TRBV30 forward primers together with a Cbeta reverse primer. Through fastp at Q25 and MiXCR, TCRdb rebuilt clones from the public reads, retaining in-frame beta chains. Rows with a matching CDR3 protein are joined into one entry that keeps the most common DNA and genes. This sample comprises approximately 330,000 distinct CDR3 sequences, roughly two thirds of them detected only once. About 6% of the sample lies in the top ten.

Blood RNA was extracted from unsorted whole blood using TRIzol reagent, and germline DNA was obtained with the DNeasy Blood & Tissue kit. Material: peripheral blood. The origin of the receptors is a man aged 40-55 years with primary liver carcinoma and hepatitis B virus infection.

In regard to this clonotype: Just one base apart from a much larger clone, this may be a read error. Because it lacks the conserved phenylalanine or tryptophan at the end, this CDR3 is likely a read error. This CDR3 is CASSPQGAQISPLHI. The CDR3 nucleotides read TGTGCCAGCAGCCCACAGGGGGCCCAAATTTCACCCCTCCACATT. The rearrangement links TRBV12-3 or TRBV12-4 to TRBJ1-6; the match to TRBD1 covers 9 bases. This CDR3 has 15 residues. V gave up 6 bases and J gave up 9 bases; unmatched junction bases: 9.

On this clonotype: A much larger clone lies one base from this, so it may be a read error. The V and J genes are TRBV6-1 and TRBJ2-2, with 10 bases identical to TRBD2. CDR1 and CDR2 (germline): MNHNS, SASEGT. The CDR3 runs to 17 residues. The CDR3 DNA reads as TGTGTCAGCAGTGAAGCCCGGCTAGCGGGAGTTACCGGGGAGCTGTTTTTT. This codes for CVSSEARLAGVTGELFF.

J is TRBJ2-7 and V is TRBV4-1; 10 bases align to TRBD2. This CDR3 region has 16 residues. Trimming cost V 0 bases and J 5 bases; bases outside gene matches: 7. Germline V gene sequence: CDR1 MGHRA, CDR2 YSYEKL. This CDR3 is CASSQDEASGSHEQYF. In DNA form, the CDR3 reads TGCGCCAGCAGCCAAGATGAGGCTAGCGGGAGCCACGAGCAGTACTTC.

A word on this clonotype: A read error is possible here, since a much larger clone lies one base away. The chain links TRBV6-6 to TRBJ2-2; D remains ambiguous. Germline assignment: CDR1 MNHNY and CDR2 SVGAGI (reference sequence). The CDR3 loop spans 14 amino acids. Written as DNA, the CDR3 is TGTGCCAGCACCGCTGGGATGAACACCCGGGAGCTGTTTTTT. As protein: CASTAGMNTRELFF.

The table lists this clonotype with a few counts. The chain combines TRBV5-6 with TRBJ2-3; weak D call: TRBD1 (5 bases). V dropped 4 bases and J dropped 0 bases, with 9 bases sitting between them. CDR1 is SGHDT and CDR2 is YYEEEE in the germline V gene. The CDR3 totals 14 residues. The CDR3 region is CASSPTASTDTQYF. In nucleotides, the CDR3 is TGTGCCAGCAGCCCGACAGCTAGCACAGATACGCAGTATTTT.

This clonotype was seen repeatedly, ten times or more. This sequence joins TRBV6-2 or TRBV6-3 and TRBJ2-1; 9 bases agree with TRBD2. V lost 2 bases, J lost 8 bases, and 13 bases stayed unmatched. The CDR3 sequence is 17 residues long. The germline gives CDR1 MNHEY, CDR2 SVGEGT. CDR3 coding DNA: TGTGCCAGCAGTTACGGGGGACTAGCTTGGCCAGGCGATGAGCAGTTCTTC. It specifies CASSYGGLAWPGDEQFF.

As to this clonotype: This sequence may be a read error, since a much larger clone differs from it by one base. The CDR3 protein is CASSLDPYGQYF. The CDR3 region has the DNA TGTGCCAGCAGCCTAGACCCCTACGGGCAGTACTTC. This chain joins TRBV6-6 and TRBJ2-7; D gene unclear. This CDR3 comprises 12 residues. Germline loops: CDR1 MNHNY, CDR2 SVGAGI (reference sequence).

Comments on this clonotype: At one of its ends the junction is not consistent with the germline gene, which may arise from a read error. V is TRBV11-1 and J is TRBJ1-2; possible D gene TRBD1, 5 bases. CDR3 length: 14 amino acids. Germline loops: CDR1 SGHAT, CDR2 FQDESV (reference sequence). CDR3 nucleotide sequence: TGTTCCAGCAGCCCGGAGGTGGGGGACTATGGCTACACCTTC. Protein: CSSSPEVGDYGYTF.

To note about this clonotype: Since a much larger clone is just one base distant, this may be a read error. V and J are TRBV6-2 or TRBV6-3 and TRBJ2-2, with 9 bases fitting TRBD2. In germline, CDR1 is MNHEY, CDR2 SVGEGT. V shed 4 bases and J 6 bases; nucleotides not matched to a gene: 12. The CDR3 covers 17 residues. CDR3 amino acids: CASSWLRCSGRSGELFF. CDR3 coding DNA: TGTGCCAGCAGTTGGTTGAGGTGTAGCGGGAGATCCGGGGAGCTGTTTTTT.

About this clonotype: No conserved phenylalanine or tryptophan ends this CDR3, so it is likely a read error. The chain combines TRBV4-1 with TRBJ2-5; D unresolved. The CDR3 runs 13 residues. CDR1 is MGHRA and CDR2 is YSYEKL in the germline V gene. In DNA form, the CDR3 reads TGCGGCAGCAGCCAAGTTTCGGAAGAGACCCAGTACATC. It encodes CGSSQVSEETQYI.

Concerning this clonotype itself: Its ends do not fully match the called genes, so a read error is possible. V gene TRBV6-5 combines with J gene TRBJ2-4; D is perhaps TRBD1 (5 bases). Germline V CDR1 and CDR2: MNHEY, SVGAGI. This CDR3 region has 15 residues. The CDR3 is CASSSRAAGKNTQYF. The CDR3 nucleotides read TGTGCCAGCAGTTCCAGGGCGGCCGGAAAAAACACTCAGTACTTC.

This clonotype was counted a few times. The chain employs TRBV7-8 and TRBJ2-1; 13 bases align to TRBD2. The CDR3 length is 15 residues. The V and J ends lost 2 bases and 7 bases, in that order; junction bases with no gene match: 2. Germline CDR1 is SGHVS and CDR2 is FQNEAQ. CDR3 DNA: TGTGCCAGCAGCTTACAACTAGCGGGAGGGAATGAGCAGTTCTTC. It encodes CASSLQLAGGNEQFF. The whole variable domain, remainder taken from reference TRBV7-8 and TRBJ2-1, is GAGVSQSPRYKVAKRGQDVALRCDPISGHVSLFWYQQALGQGPEFLTYFQNEAQLDKSGLPSDRFFAERPEGSVSTLKIQRTQQEDSAVYLCASSLQLAGGNEQFFGPGTRLTVL.

In the case of this clonotype: The junction departs from germline at one end; a sequencing error may be responsible. This chain links TRBV5-6 with TRBJ2-5; D is possibly TRBD2 (5 bases). From germline, CDR1 is SGHDT and CDR2 YYEEEE. This CDR3 has 18 residues. The CDR3 DNA follows: TGTGTCAGCAGCCCGCCGAGACGGGGTGGGGTCGAGGAGGAGACCCAGTACTTC. Its translation is CVSSPPRRGGVEEETQYF.

Remarks on this clonotype: The conserved final phenylalanine or tryptophan is absent from the CDR3, which likely points to a read error. The chain couples TRBV29-1 to TRBJ2-7; 9 bases agree with TRBD2. The trim removed 5 bases at V and 0 bases at J, leaving 5 bases unmatched. Per germline, CDR1 SQVTM and CDR2 ANQGSEA. The CDR3 extends over 14 amino acids. CDR3 in DNA: TGCAGCGTTAGAATAGCGGGAGCCTCCTACGAGCAGTACATC. It is translated as CSVRIAGASYEQYI.

On this clonotype itself: A clone one base away is much larger, so this may be a read error. This chain links TRBV13 with TRBJ2-3; maybe TRBD2 (6 bases). Germline V lookup: CDR1 PRHDT, CDR2 FYEKMQ (reference sequence). CDR3 length: 15 amino acids. The CDR3 nucleotides read TGTGCCAGCAGCCCGAGACTAGACGGCACAGATACGCGGTATTTT. This codes for CASSPRLDGTDTRYF.

This clonotype was counted at least ten times. The chain employs TRBV4-1 and TRBJ1-2; D may be TRBD1 (5 bases). The CDR3 has 14 residues. V shed 3 bases and J shed 2 bases, with 10 bases lying between them. Per germline, CDR1 MGHRA and CDR2 YSYEKL. The CDR3 loop is CASSQGRANYGYTF. CDR3 bases: TGCGCCAGCAGCCAGGGCAGGGCAAACTATGGCTACACCTTC.

This chain links TRBV13 with TRBJ2-3, with D perhaps TRBD1 (5 bases). V lost 1 base and J lost 4, with 12 bases in between. The CDR3 is 15 residues long. Germline V CDR1 and CDR2: PRHDT, FYEKMQ (reference sequence). The CDR3 is CASSLAQDASDTQYF. CDR3 coding DNA: TGTGCCAGCAGCTTAGCACAGGACGCCTCAGATACGCAGTATTTT.

About this clonotype: Since the CDR3 does not end with the conserved phenylalanine or tryptophan, this likely comes from a read error. The CDR3 region is CAWSGTGQGTNQPQHS. The CDR3 coding sequence is TGTGCCTGGAGTGGGACGGGACAGGGCACCAATCAGCCCCAGCATTCT. This chain connects TRBV30 to TRBJ1-5; 9 positions match TRBD1. Germline CDR1 GTSNPN, CDR2 SVGIG (reference sequence). There are 16 residues in the CDR3. V was pared by 1 base and J by 3 bases, with 7 bases of the junction left unmatched.

This clonotype occurred a few times. The chain uses TRBV6-5 and TRBJ2-5, with D maybe TRBD2 (8 bases). CDR3 length: 20 residues. Per germline, CDR1 MNHEY and CDR2 SVGAGI. The germline V and J ends were trimmed by 5 bases and 5 bases, with 33 bases remaining between them. CDR3 sequence: CASSRTNDRARGLGVETQYF. CDR3 DNA: TGTGCCAGCAGTCGAACCAACGACAGGGCGCGGGGACTAGGGGTCGAGACCCAGTACTTC.

The rearrangement links TRBV11-2 to TRBJ1-5; either TRBD1 or TRBD2 may supply D (5 bases each). The end of the DNA fits TRBJ2-3 better, so the J call may be wrong. Germline V gives CDR1 SGHAT, CDR2 FQNNGV. This CDR3 comprises 15 residues. CDR3 protein: CASSRSGDPYQPQYF. DNA for the CDR3: TGTGCCAGTAGCCGCTCCGGGGACCCCTATCAGCCCCAGTATTTT.

As to this clonotype: Possible read error: a much larger clone is one base away. J is TRBJ2-7 and V is TRBV10-3, with D perhaps TRBD2 (5 bases). The germline gives CDR1 ENHRY, CDR2 SYGVKD. The length of the CDR3 is 12 residues. CDR3 residues: CAISGNSYEQCF. The CDR3, as DNA: TGTGCCATCTCGGGGAACTCCTACGAGCAGTGCTTC.

Regarding this clonotype: A clone one base away is much larger, so this may be a read error. V gene TRBV12-3 or TRBV12-4 combines with J gene TRBJ1-1; D unclear. The CDR3 runs 14 residues. Trimming took 5 bases from V and 1 from J, leaving 11 bases between them. The CDR3 loop reads CASSRGWSNTEAFF. The CDR3 nucleotides read TGTGCCAGCAGTCGAGGGTGGTCGAACACTGAAGCTTTCTTT.

About this clonotype: Since the CDR3 does not end with the conserved phenylalanine or tryptophan, this likely comes from a read error. The chain is built from TRBV30 and TRBJ1-1, with no clear D. The V and J ends lost 5 bases and 7 bases respectively, with 14 bases between them. Germline V gives CDR1 GTSNPN, CDR2 SVGIG (reference sequence). There are 12 residues in the CDR3. CDR3 protein: CAWGIGKGEAFS. CDR3 nucleotides: TGTGCCTGGGGGATAGGGAAGGGTGAAGCTTTCTCT.

This clonotype showed up many times. V is TRBV5-4 and J is TRBJ2-1, with D unresolved. Trimming removed 6 bases from V and 5 bases from J, with 9 bases in between. CDR1 is SGHNT and CDR2 is YYREEE in the germline V gene (reference sequence). This CDR3 contains 12 residues. The CDR3 is CASIGSDNEQFF. CDR3 nucleotide sequence: TGTGCCAGCATCGGCTCGGACAATGAGCAGTTCTTC.